One sample yielded the 29 T cell receptor beta chains listed below, sequenced in a study of blood T cell repertoires in COVID-19. The assay was immunoSEQ multiplex PCR, and TCRdb's table has in-frame clones only and misses some. The sample lists around 470,000 clones, 89% occurring once. Specimen: peripheral blood. The receptors were sampled from a man younger than 30 with COVID-19, enrolled during active disease.

This rearrangement joins TRBV19 to TRBJ2-2; TRBD2 matches 7 bases. Germline lookup yields CDR1 LNHDA and CDR2 SQIVND (reference sequence). There are 14 residues in the CDR3. J was trimmed by 6 bases and V by 1 base; bases with no gene match: 2. This CDR3 is CASSIGGGAGELFF. The CDR3 DNA reads as TGTGCCAGTAGTATAGGTGGGGGGGCCGGGGAGCTGTTTTTT.

The chain is built from TRBV29-1 and TRBJ2-2; D gene unclear. CDR3 length: 10 amino acids. In germline, CDR1 is SQVTM, CDR2 ANQGSEA. The V end lost 6 bases, the J end lost 5 bases, and 4 bases lay between the germline ends. Here the CDR3 reads CSVPTGELFF. In DNA, the CDR3 is TGCAGCGTCCCGACCGGGGAGCTGTTTTTT.

This rearrangement joins TRBV11-2 to TRBJ1-1; possibly TRBD1 for D (6 bases). V shed 1 base and J shed 1 base, with 7 bases lying between them. This CDR3 comprises 14 residues. Germline loops: CDR1 SGHAT, CDR2 FQNNGV. CDR3 region: CASSLGTENTEAFF. CDR3 DNA sequence: TGTGCCAGCAGCTTAGGGACAGAGAACACTGAAGCTTTCTTT.

The chain uses TRBV3-1 (or the pseudogene TRBV3-2) and TRBJ1-4; no definite D call. V was shortened by 0 bases and J by 10 bases, with 6 bases between the two germline ends. CDR3 size: 12 residues. The germline V gene has CDR1 LGHDT and CDR2 YNNKEL (reference sequence). The CDR3 DNA is TGTGCCAGCAGCCAAGATCTGTCAAAACTGTTTTTT. Amino acid sequence: CASSQDLSKLFF.

The rearrangement links TRBV7-9 to TRBJ1-2; 7 nucleotides agree with TRBD1. V lost 5 bases, J lost 4 bases, and 10 bases stayed unmatched. The CDR3 has 15 amino acids. Germline V lookup: CDR1 SEHNR, CDR2 FQNEAQ (reference sequence). In DNA form, the CDR3 reads TGTGCCAGCAGCCTTCTCGACAGGGACCCCTATGGCTACACCTTC. Translation gives CASSLLDRDPYGYTF.

The J gene is TRBJ1-1, the V gene TRBV6-1, with D unresolved. This CDR3 has 11 amino acids. Per the germline V gene, CDR1 is MNHNS and CDR2 is SASEGT. The germline V and J ends were trimmed by 9 bases and 3 bases, with 8 bases remaining between them. The CDR3 DNA sequence: TGTGCCAGTCAGGATTACACTGAAGCTTTCTTT. The encoded protein is CASQDYTEAFF.

This rearrangement joins TRBV2 to TRBJ2-7; 8 positions agree with TRBD2. V shed 8 bases, J shed 6 bases, and the junction held 15 bases outside the gene matches. Germline-derived CDR1 and CDR2 are SNHLY and FYNNEI. The length of the CDR3 is 15 residues. CDR3 DNA: TGTGCCAGCGGGAGTCGGGGGGGGCAGAAGGGCGAGCAGTACTTC. Translation gives CASGSRGGQKGEQYF.

J is TRBJ2-7 and V is TRBV2; 9 positions match TRBD1. The CDR3 runs 14 residues. Losses at the gene ends were 8 bases for V and 0 bases for J; bases not matched to a gene: 5. CDR1 SNHLY and CDR2 FYNNEI come from the germline V gene. The CDR3 nucleotides read TGTGCCAGCCACCGACAGGGGGTCTCCTACGAGCAGTACTTC. Amino acids: CASHRQGVSYEQYF.

This chain uses TRBV7-6 with TRBJ2-1, with unresolved D. Trimming removed 3 bases at V and 5 bases at J, with 5 bases between. The CDR3 extends over 12 amino acids. Germline V gene data show CDR1 as SGHVS and CDR2 as FNYEAQ. CDR3 protein: CASSFLDNEQFF. CDR3 nucleotide sequence: TGTGCCAGCAGCTTCCTCGACAATGAGCAGTTCTTC.

The gene calls are TRBV7-2 and TRBJ1-2; 8 positions agree with TRBD1. CDR1 and CDR2 (germline): SGHTA, FQGNSA. The CDR3 consists of 15 residues. Trimming at V came to 6 bases and at J to 3 bases, leaving 9 bases not matched to a gene. This chain's CDR3 is CASRKGRGQDYGYTF. The CDR3 DNA is TGTGCCAGCAGAAAAGGCAGGGGGCAGGACTATGGCTACACCTTC.

The chain uses TRBV7-2 and TRBJ2-1; 8 bases map to TRBD1. Germline-derived CDR1 and CDR2 are SGHTA and FQGNSA. V gave up 5 bases and J gave up 6 bases; unmatched junction bases: 3. The CDR3 totals 13 residues. CDR3 DNA sequence: TGTGCCAGCAGCGTGGACAGGGCCAATGAGCAGTTCTTC. Translated: CASSVDRANEQFF.

The count of this clone is one. CDR3 DNA: TGTGCCAGCAGCATCGGGACAGGGGATGGCTACACCTTC. This gives the protein CASSIGTGDGYTF. The rearrangement links TRBV5-5 to TRBJ1-2, with TRBD1 identical over 10 bases. The J segment lost 6 bases and the V segment lost 4 bases, leaving 3 bases of the junction unmatched. CDR1 and CDR2 (germline): SGHKS, YYEKEE (reference sequence). The CDR3 is made up of 13 amino acids.

This chain links TRBV27 with TRBJ2-1, with a possible D match to TRBD2 (6 bases). With 8 bases removed from V and 10 bases from J, the gap between germline ends came to 12 bases. The CDR3 runs to 11 residues. CDR1 and CDR2 from the germline V gene are MNHEY and SMNVEV (reference sequence). The CDR3 region is CASGGFGEQFF. The DNA of the CDR3 is TGTGCCAGCGGGGGGTTTGGGGAGCAGTTCTTC.

The genes are TRBV13 and TRBJ2-3; TRBD2 aligns across 9 bases. CDR3 length: 15 amino acids. The junction had 3 bases not matched to a gene; V was cut back by 5 bases and J by 0 bases. Looked up from germline, CDR1 is PRHDT and CDR2 is FYEKMQ (reference sequence). CDR3 in amino acids: CASSIGLASTDTQYF. In nucleotides, the CDR3 is TGTGCCAGCAGCATCGGACTAGCGAGCACAGATACGCAGTATTTT. The full variable domain, in which reference TRBV13 and TRBJ2-3 provide the parts outside the CDR3, is AAGVIQSPRHLIKEKRETATLKCYPIPRHDTVYWYQQGPGQDPQFLISFYEKMQSDKGSIPDRFSAQQFSDYHSELNMSSLELGDSALYFCASSIGLASTDTQYFGPGTRLTVL.

This clone was detected many times. The chain links TRBV6-1 to TRBJ1-1; no reliable D call. This CDR3 has 16 residues. Germline assignment: CDR1 MNHNS and CDR2 SASEGT. Trimming left V 4 bases short and J 1 base short, with 16 bases between. As DNA, the CDR3 is TGTGCCAGCAGTGCATCACGGCAGAGGAAGAACACTGAAGCTTTCTTT. It yields the protein CASSASRQRKNTEAFF.

This chain uses TRBV3-1 (or the pseudogene TRBV3-2) with TRBJ1-2, with D possibly matching TRBD1 (5 bases). The ends were cut back, 4 bases at V and 2 bases at J, with 17 bases in the middle. This CDR3 region has 16 residues. Germline CDR1 reads LGHDT; CDR2 reads YNNKEL (reference sequence). As DNA, the CDR3 is TGTGCCAGCAGCCCGAACGGATACAGGACCAACTATGGCTACACCTTC. It is translated as CASSPNGYRTNYGYTF.

This clone showed up just once. The chain couples TRBV9 to TRBJ2-1; tentative D call: TRBD2 (5 bases). Per the germline V gene, CDR1 is SGDLS and CDR2 is YYNGEE. V dropped 0 bases and J dropped 4 bases, with 14 bases sitting between them. The CDR3 is 16 amino acids. DNA of the CDR3: TGTGCCAGCAGCGTAGTAGGGAGTAGGTCTTACAATGAGCAGTTCTTC. This encodes CASSVVGSRSYNEQFF.

This chain joins TRBV5-1 and TRBJ1-3; D not certain. Trimming stripped 4 bases from V and 0 bases from J, with 17 bases between. The CDR3 has 17 residues. Germline values: CDR1 SGHRS, CDR2 YFSETQ. The CDR3 sequence: CASSPGNSRLSGNTIYF. The CDR3 region has the DNA TGCGCCAGCAGCCCCGGGAACAGCCGCCTCTCTGGAAACACCATATATTTT. The variable domain in full, with the rest retrieved from reference TRBV5-1 and TRBJ1-3, is KAGVTQTPRYLIKTRGQQVTLSCSPISGHRSVSWYQQTPGQGLQFLFEYFSETQRNKGNFPGRFSGRQFSNSRSEMNVSTLELGDSALYLCASSPGNSRLSGNTIYFGEGSWLTVV.

The chain couples TRBV27 to TRBJ2-3; TRBD1 matches at 8 bases. CDR3 length equals 15 residues. V lost 7 bases, J lost 4 bases, and 10 bases stayed unmatched. Looked up from germline, CDR1 is MNHEY and CDR2 is SMNVEV (reference sequence). In nucleotides, the CDR3 is TGTGCCAGCACCTACAGGGGGGCCCCACCAGATACGCAGTATTTT. Protein sequence: CASTYRGAPPDTQYF.

A single count supports this clone. J is TRBJ2-5 and V is TRBV6-6; 7 bases align to TRBD2. The CDR3 is 15 residues long. V was clipped by 0 bases and J by 5 bases; unmatched bases: 6. Germline V gene data show CDR1 as MNHNY and CDR2 as SVGAGI (reference sequence). The CDR3 DNA follows: TGTGCCAGCAGTTACTCGCAGCGGGATGGGGAGACCCAGTACTTC. It yields the protein CASSYSQRDGETQYF.

The chain links TRBV30 to TRBJ2-7; 7 bases line up with TRBD1. Losses at the gene ends were 5 bases for V and 2 bases for J; bases not matched to a gene: 6. This CDR3 is built from 13 residues. The germline V gene has CDR1 GTSNPN and CDR2 SVGIG (reference sequence). The CDR3 DNA follows: TGTGCCTGGCGTTTAGACAGGGCCTACGAGCAGTACTTC. It is translated as CAWRLDRAYEQYF.

The chain has TRBV5-1 and TRBJ1-4; unclear D gene. V gave up 4 bases and J gave up 5 bases, with 6 bases separating them. The CDR3 sequence is 12 residues long. Germline CDR1 is SGHRS and CDR2 is YFSETQ. In DNA, the CDR3 is TGCGCCAGCAGCGGGGAGAATGAAAAACTGTTTTTT. It translates to CASSGENEKLFF.

This chain uses TRBV2 with TRBJ2-7; D is unclear. Germline values: CDR1 SNHLY, CDR2 FYNNEI. The CDR3 contains 15 residues. Trimming left V 6 bases short and J 2 bases short, with 17 bases between. The CDR3 DNA reads TGTGCCAGCAGGATTGACTCGATTTCTCCCTACGAGCAGTACTTC. The encoded protein is CASRIDSISPYEQYF.

The rearrangement uses TRBV11-2 and TRBJ2-1; D is unresolved. In germline, CDR1 is SGHAT, CDR2 FQNNGV. This CDR3 is built from 15 residues. V was clipped by 1 base and J by 5 bases, with 12 bases between them. CDR3 protein: CASSLVGPLNNEQFF. As DNA, the CDR3 is TGTGCCAGCAGCTTAGTTGGGCCGCTAAACAATGAGCAGTTCTTC.

The chain uses TRBV16 and TRBJ2-2; 9 positions match TRBD1. Germline V gene lookup returns CDR1 KGHSY and CDR2 FQNENV. V trimming: 3 bases; J trimming: 3 bases; junction bases outside the gene matches: 5. CDR3 length equals 16 residues. For the CDR3, the DNA is TGTGCCAGCAGCCATCGCGGGACAGGGTACACCGGGGAGCTGTTTTTT. It is translated as CASSHRGTGYTGELFF.

V is TRBV3-1 (or the pseudogene TRBV3-2) and J is TRBJ2-1, with TRBD2 as a possible D gene (5 bases). The CDR3 is 13 amino acids. Germline CDR1 is LGHDT and CDR2 is YNNKEL (reference sequence). V lost 3 bases and J 8 bases, leaving 11 bases between the germline ends. CDR3 sequence (DNA): TGTGCCAGCAGCCATGAGGGTAGGGATGAGCAGTTCTTC. Translated, it gives CASSHEGRDEQFF.

This clone was recorded at least ten times. The chain joins TRBV7-9 to TRBJ2-3; D is uncertain. This CDR3 comprises 16 residues. The germline V gene encodes CDR1 SEHNR and CDR2 FQNEAQ (reference sequence). The V end lost 5 bases, the J end lost 0 bases, and 15 bases lay between the germline ends. The CDR3 reads CASSARLDSSTDTQYF. The CDR3 nucleotides are TGTGCCAGCAGCGCGCGGTTGGATTCGAGCACAGATACGCAGTATTTT. Variable domain in full (rest from reference TRBV7-9 and TRBJ2-3): DTGVSQNPRHKITKRGQNVTFRCDPISEHNRLYWYRQTLGQGPEFLTYFQNEAQLEKSRLLSDRFSAERPKGSFSTLEIQRTEQGDSAMYLCASSARLDSSTDTQYFGPGTRLTVL.

The rearrangement uses TRBV6-5 and TRBJ1-4; D may be TRBD1 (6 bases). The germline V gene encodes CDR1 MNHEY and CDR2 SVGAGI. This CDR3 spans 13 amino acids. V dropped 8 bases and J dropped 4 bases, with 11 bases sitting between them. The chain's CDR3 is CASRDILNEKLFF. The DNA for the CDR3 is TGTGCCAGCCGGGACATACTTAATGAAAAACTGTTTTTT.

In its sample, this clone was seen once. The chain uses TRBV13 and TRBJ2-7, with D possibly matching TRBD2 (7 bases). Germline CDR1 is PRHDT and CDR2 is FYEKMQ (reference sequence). Trimming left V 1 base short and J 2 bases short, with 12 bases between. The CDR3 consists of 15 residues. The CDR3 protein is CASSLAGGLAYEQYF. The CDR3 DNA is TGTGCCAGCAGCTTAGCGGGGGGCCTGGCCTACGAGCAGTACTTC. The whole variable domain, filled in from reference TRBV13 and TRBJ2-7, reads AAGVIQSPRHLIKEKRETATLKCYPIPRHDTVYWYQQGPGQDPQFLISFYEKMQSDKGSIPDRFSAQQFSDYHSELNMSSLELGDSALYFCASSLAGGLAYEQYFGPGTRLTVT.